These T cell receptor beta chains were read from a single sample in a study of patients and donors after allogeneic stem cell transplantation. TCRdb fed the RT-PCR reads into MiXCR, producing one record per CDR3 protein. Seen here are 800,000 to 1,000,000 distinct CDR3 sequences, about a sixth observed once, and the top ten hold around 6%. The sequenced sample consisted of blood, either unsorted or a sorted T cell fraction (not recorded which). These receptors originate from a human donor who was either an allogeneic HSCT recipient or a stem cell or donor lymphocyte infusion donor (not recorded which). It is not recorded whose cells these are; they may come from a transplant donor. Each CDR3 is given with its conserved first and last residue. The D gene is left open where the match is weak. Size values are once, few and many counts, or a class for expanded clones, and some rows have none.

D gene	clone size	V gene	J gene	CDR3 DNA	CDR3 protein
TRBD1	NA	TRBV7-9	TRBJ2-7	TGTGCCAGCAGCCGTAAGACAGGGGGCAGGGACGAGCAGTACTTC	CASSRKTGGRDEQYF
NA	NA	TRBV20-1	TRBJ2-7	TGCAGTGCTAGCGGGAGTTCGGACGAGCAGTACTTC	CSASGSSDEQYF
NA	NA	TRBV6-4	TRBJ2-1	TGTGCCAGCAGCCGGGACCGCGTCGATGAGCAGTTCTTC	CASSRDRVDEQFF
NA	many	TRBV12-5	TRBJ2-7	TGTGCTAGTGGGAAACAGCCCTACGAGCAGTACTTC	CASGKQPYEQYF
NA	few	TRBV19	TRBJ2-1	TGTGCCAGTAGTATAGATCGGAATTCCTACAATGAGCAGTTCTTC	CASSIDRNSYNEQFF
NA	NA	TRBV6-1	TRBJ1-5	TGTGCCAGCAGGCCTCAAACAGGGCTCTATCAGCCCCAGCATTTT	CASRPQTGLYQPQHF
NA	few	TRBV20-1	TRBJ1-5	TGCAGTGCCCCCGGACACCCCGATCAGCCCCAGCATTTT	CSAPGHPDQPQHF
TRBD1	NA	TRBV20-1	TRBJ1-6	TGCAGTGCTGAGAAGGGACAGGCCGATTCACCCCTCCACTTT	CSAEKGQADSPLHF
TRBD1	NA	TRBV5-6	TRBJ2-5	TGTGCCAGCACCGAGACAGGGAGAAAAGAGACCCAGTACTTC	CASTETGRKETQYF
TRBD2	NA	TRBV20-1	TRBJ2-4	TGCAGTGCTTCTAGACTAGCGGGGGTAGCCAAAAACATTCAGTACTTC	CSASRLAGVAKNIQYF
TRBD1	NA	TRBV5-1	TRBJ1-2	TGCGCCAGCAGCTCCCGGGACAGGGGTTCCTACACCTTC	CASSSRDRGSYTF
NA	NA	TRBV5-1	TRBJ1-1	TGCGCCAGCAGCTTGGAGGCCGAGGGGAACACTGAAGCTTTCTTT	CASSLEAEGNTEAFF
TRBD1	NA	TRBV29-1	TRBJ2-1	TGCAGCGTTGAAGATCTCATGACAGGGGTTTACAATGAGCAGTTCTTC	CSVEDLMTGVYNEQFF
TRBD2	NA	TRBV11-3	TRBJ2-3	TGTGCCAGCAGCTTATATCTAGCGGGAGTTGAAGATACGCAGTATTTT	CASSLYLAGVEDTQYF